This TCR beta chain derives from a study of response to subunit inactivated influenza vaccine. Study-wide results and caveats: The study's authors posited that every seasonal influenza vaccination enlists few new T cells.

TCRdb fed the RT-PCR reads into MiXCR, producing one record per CDR3 protein. This repertoire shows fewer than 700,000 distinct CDR3 sequences, roughly 13% found once; its top ten account for around 13%. This clonotype was detected many times. What it binds is not known. Trimming stripped 0 bases from V and 3 bases from J, with 8 bases between. The CDR3 is made up of 14 amino acids. The receptor was isolated from a man in his forties or fifties who received an inactivated influenza vaccine. The gene calls are TRBV12-3 or TRBV12-4 and TRBJ1-2; TRBD1 is a possible D gene (6 bases). The sample was PBMCs from blood, taken 45 days after vaccination. CDR3 coding DNA: TGTGCCAGCAGTTTAGCGGGGGCAGACTATGGCTACACCTTC. Protein product: CASSLAGADYGYTF.